This T cell receptor (beta chain) is drawn from a study of blood T cells in healthy people across ages. In its sample, this clonotype was seen a few times. V shed 3 bases, J shed 6 bases, and the junction held 5 bases outside the gene matches. The CDR3 loop spans 14 amino acids. Primed by a sample-barcoded 5' primer and a J-beta primer mix, a second PCR proceeded for about 7 to 11 cycles. Tags on each cDNA molecule came from a template-switch adaptor with 12 random nucleotides. Using its own MiXCR run on the 5' RACE reads, TCRdb lists one record per CDR3 protein. In the table there are roughly 1,700,000 distinct CDR3 sequences, 28% of which are singletons.

The receptor was derived from a young woman in good health. The material sequenced was blood. The chain uses TRBV12-3 or TRBV12-4 and TRBJ2-1; 7 bases match TRBD2. CDR3 in amino acids: CASSFGGRANEQFF. CDR3 sequence (DNA): TGTGCCAGCAGTTTCGGCGGGAGAGCCAATGAGCAGTTCTTC.